A selection of T cell receptor beta chains follows, all from one sample in a study of human T cells and chemical hapten exposure. TCRdb reanalysed the RACE reads using MiXCR and keeps one entry per CDR3 protein. The sample shows under 300,000 distinct CDR3 sequences, approximately 8.4% of them seen only once. The material was whole blood, obtained in connection with sensitization to the hapten diphenylcyclopropenone (DPC). The receptor source for this set is a woman aged 40 to 55 with alopecia areata. Some clones in this sample may be carry-over from other donors' samples. The CDR3 runs from the conserved cysteine through the conserved F or W. Each record gives: V gene, J gene, D gene, clone size, CDR3 protein, CDR3 DNA. The D gene is left open where the match is weak. Expanded clones are given a class, and other clones once, few, many or no size at all.

TRBV18	TRBJ2-4	-	-	CASSPPYGSGENIQYF	TGTGCCAGCTCACCACCGTACGGGAGCGGAGAAAACATTCAGTACTTC
TRBV25-1	TRBJ2-5	TRBD1	many	CASNDRVTETQYF	TGTGCCAGCAACGACAGGGTAACAGAGACCCAGTACTTC
TRBV12-3/TRBV12-4	TRBJ1-5	-	-	CASSRGTDQPQHF	TGTGCCAGCAGCCGAGGGACGGATCAGCCCCAGCATTTT
TRBV9	TRBJ2-3	TRBD1	-	CASSVWDRNTDTQYF	TGTGCCAGCAGCGTTTGGGACAGAAACACAGATACGCAGTATTTT
TRBV28	TRBJ2-7	-	few	CASRSRVGYEQYF	TGTGCCAGCAGGTCTAGAGTCGGCTACGAGCAGTACTTC
TRBV7-9	TRBJ2-4	-	-	CASSFDLAKNIQYF	TGTGCCAGCAGCTTTGACTTAGCCAAAAACATTCAGTACTTC
TRBV18	TRBJ2-7	-	few	CASSTTDEQYF	TGTGCCAGCTCTACCACGGACGAGCAGTACTTC
TRBV20-1	TRBJ2-4	-	-	CSARELSQVKNIQYF	TGCAGTGCTAGAGAACTTTCACAGGTCAAAAACATTCAGTACTTC
TRBV7-8	TRBJ2-2	-	-	CASSLGQNANTGELFF	TGTGCCAGCAGCTTAGGGCAGAACGCGAACACCGGGGAGCTGTTTTTT
TRBV29-1	TRBJ2-5	-	many	CSQSSGQETQYF	TGCAGCCAAAGTTCGGGTCAAGAGACCCAGTACTTC
TRBV5-1	TRBJ1-6	-	few	CASRERSSYNSPLHF	TGCGCCAGCAGGGAGAGGAGCTCCTATAATTCACCCCTCCACTTT